The 7 T cell receptor beta chains in this list originate from one sample, sequenced in a study of shared clonotypes between healthy human individuals. TCRdb's copy holds only in-frame clones and misses some; the assay was immunoSEQ multiplex PCR. The sample yields around 2.5 million clones, under 95% seen once. Sequenced sample: naive CD4+ T cells from PBMCs. As for subset: CD45RA+ positively selected. The receptors were gathered from a man aged 18-30 years in good health. Some clones in this sample may be carry-over from other donors' samples.

This clone occurred a few times. This chain links TRBV9 with TRBJ1-5; a possible D gene is TRBD1 (6 bases). V lost 0 bases to trimming and J lost 3 bases, with 10 bases between them. The CDR3 contains 15 residues. Germline V CDR1 and CDR2: SGDLS, YYNGEE. The DNA of the CDR3 is TGTGCCAGCAGCGTAGGGACAGCAGACAATCAGCCCCAGCATTTT. It encodes CASSVGTADNQPQHF. The full variable domain, rest sourced from reference TRBV9 and TRBJ1-5, is DSGVTQTPKHLITATGQRVTLRCSPRSGDLSVYWYQQSLDQGLQFLIQYYNGEERAKGNILERFSAQQFPDLHSELNLSSLELGDSALYFCASSVGTADNQPQHFGDGTRLSIL.

The gene calls are TRBV19 and TRBJ2-2; D is possibly TRBD1 (6 bases). The V and J ends lost 6 bases and 1 base respectively, with 12 bases between them. CDR1 LNHDA and CDR2 SQIVND come from the germline V gene (reference sequence). CDR3 length equals 15 residues. In DNA form, the CDR3 reads TGTGCCAGTAGGACGGGACACCTGAACACCGGGGAGCTGTTTTTT. It codes for CASRTGHLNTGELFF.

To note about this clone: Other nucleotide sequences in the sample specify the same CDR3. The chain combines TRBV7-2 with TRBJ2-1; D perhaps matches TRBD2 (6 bases). The CDR3 is 15 residues long. Germline V lookup: CDR1 SGHTA, CDR2 FQGNSA. V lost 5 bases to trimming and J lost 1 base, with 12 bases between them. CDR3 DNA: TGTGCCAGCAGCGGAGCCGGGACTTCCTACAATGAGCAGTTCTTC. It encodes CASSGAGTSYNEQFF.

The chain employs TRBV6-1 and TRBJ2-1, with TRBD2 matching 12 bases. In germline, CDR1 is MNHNS, CDR2 SASEGT. V gave up 2 bases and J gave up 1 base; unmatched junction bases: 6. This CDR3 has 18 residues. CDR3 DNA sequence: TGTGCCAGCAGTGAAAGTCCCGGGACTAGCGGGTCCTACAATGAGCAGTTCTTC. Protein sequence: CASSESPGTSGSYNEQFF.

This sequence joins TRBV2 and TRBJ2-1, with 16 bases that match TRBD2. The V segment lost 5 bases and the J segment 2 bases; nucleotides outside the gene matches: 3. Germline loops: CDR1 SNHLY, CDR2 FYNNEI. The CDR3 extends over 17 amino acids. CDR3 sequence (DNA): TGTGCCAGCAGTAAGGGGACTAGCGGGAGGGCCTACAATGAGCAGTTCTTC. Its protein product is CASSKGTSGRAYNEQFF.

Of note for this clone: Within the sample, other DNA sequences also encode this same CDR3. This CDR3 is CASSLDSYNEQFF. For the CDR3, the DNA is TGTGCCAGCAGCTTGGATTCCTACAATGAGCAGTTCTTC. V usage is TRBV7-2 and J usage is TRBJ2-1, with no clear D. The germline V and J ends were trimmed by 3 bases and 1 base, with 4 bases remaining between them. CDR3 size: 13 residues. The V gene's germline CDR1 is SGHTA and CDR2 FQGNSA.

This chain uses TRBV5-1 with TRBJ2-7; 7 bases match TRBD1. The junction had 13 bases not matched to a gene; V was cut back by 4 bases and J by 3 bases. The germline V gene encodes CDR1 SGHRS and CDR2 YFSETQ. This CDR3 comprises 16 residues. The chain's CDR3 is CASSRVSGGSNYEQYF. The CDR3 DNA sequence: TGCGCCAGCAGCCGGGTGTCAGGGGGTAGTAACTACGAGCAGTACTTC.